This is a list of T cell receptor beta chains from one sample in a study of blood T cell repertoires in COVID-19. Only in-frame clones appear in the TCRdb table, and some are missing; sequencing was by immunoSEQ multiplex PCR. The profile shows about 220,000 clones, 75% to 90% of them singletons. What was sequenced was peripheral blood. The receptor set was obtained from a man between 40 and 49 years old with acute or convalescent COVID-19. The CDR3 runs from the conserved cysteine through the conserved F or W. The D gene is left open where the match is weak. Clone size, where shown, is once, few, many, or a class for clones that have expanded.

>TRBD1|-|TRBJ1-1|16|TRBV7-8
TGTGCCAGCAGCTCTCATCCCTCGACAGGGGAAGCTGAAGCTTTCTTT
CASSSHPSTGEAEAFF
>-|-|TRBJ1-5|17|TRBV6-1
TGTGCCAGCAGTGAGCGTCCCGGGGGAAATAGCAATCAGCCCCAGCATTTT
CASSERPGGNSNQPQHF
>-|-|TRBJ1-1|11|TRBV20-1
TGCAGTGCCCAGGGGTACACTGAAGCTTTCTTT
CSAQGYTEAFF
>TRBD2|-|TRBJ2-7|15|TRBV6-5
TGTGCCAGCAGTTTTAGCGGGGGGCTCTCCTACGAGCAGTACTTC
CASSFSGGLSYEQYF
>-|few|TRBJ1-1|15|TRBV18
TGTGCCAGCTCACCACGGGGGCTGTTGAACACTGAAGCTTTCTTT
CASSPRGLLNTEAFF
>-|-|TRBJ2-5|11|TRBV20-1
TGCAGTGCTGAACCCCGGGAGACCCAGTACTTC
CSAEPRETQYF
>-|-|TRBJ1-4|15|TRBV10-2
TGCGCCAGCAGTGAGTCAGGGGTTTTAAGTGAAAAACTGTTTTTT
CASSESGVLSEKLFF
>TRBD2|-|TRBJ2-5|17|TRBV4-2
TGTGCCAGCAGCCAAGAAGCGGGGGGCGTTACCCAAGAGACCCAGTACTTC
CASSQEAGGVTQETQYF
>TRBD2|-|TRBJ2-3|16|TRBV5-4
TGTGCCAGCAGCCCACCCGGGACTAGGTCCACAGATACGCAGTATTTT
CASSPPGTRSTDTQYF
>-|-|TRBJ2-3|14|TRBV9
TGTGCCAGCAGCGTAGCGGGGTCCGGAGATACGCAGTATTTT
CASSVAGSGDTQYF
>-|-|TRBJ2-1|15|TRBV6-5
TGTGCCAGCAGTTACCGCCCAGGGGTAGGCGATGAGCAGTTCTTC
CASSYRPGVGDEQFF
>-|-|TRBJ1-1|13|TRBV11-2
TGTGCCAGCAGCTTACTCCGGGACAAAGAAGCTTTCTTT
CASSLLRDKEAFF
>-|-|TRBJ1-2|14|TRBV3-1/TRBV3-2
TGTGCCAGCAGCCCCAACAGGGTGGGGAATGGCTACACCTTC
CASSPNRVGNGYTF
>-|-|TRBJ2-5|12|TRBV2
TGTGCCAGCAGTGTTAGCCCGGAGACCCAGTACTTC
CASSVSPETQYF
>-|-|TRBJ2-7|15|TRBV7-2
TGTGCCAGCAGCTTAGACAGGGGGGGCACCTACGAGCAGTACTTC
CASSLDRGGTYEQYF
>-|-|TRBJ2-5|14|TRBV29-1
TGCAGCGTTCCGCCGCGAGGGCACCAGGAGACCCAGTACTTC
CSVPPRGHQETQYF
>-|-|TRBJ1-3|14|TRBV28
TGTGCCAGCAGACAGATCCTCTCTGGAAACACCATATATTTT
CASRQILSGNTIYF
>TRBD2|-|TRBJ2-1|15|TRBV6-5
TGTGCCAGCAGTTTCTTCGCGGGGGATTACAATGAGCAGTTCTTC
CASSFFAGDYNEQFF
>TRBD2|-|TRBJ2-3|17|TRBV7-9
TGTGCCAGCAGCTTAGGGTTGAGCGGGGGTAGCACAGATACGCAGTATTTT
CASSLGLSGGSTDTQYF
>-|-|TRBJ1-2|15|TRBV5-8
TGTGCCAGCAGCCCACGCCGGGGGGGAGGCTATGGCTACACCTTC
CASSPRRGGGYGYTF
>-|-|TRBJ2-5|13|TRBV10-3
TGTGCCATCAGGGGGGGAGGCGGAGAGACCCAGTACTTC
CAIRGGGGETQYF
>-|-|TRBJ2-1|17|TRBV11-2
TGTGCCAGCAGCTTAGGCATAGGTCAGGAGGGGATCGATGAGCAGTTCTTC
CASSLGIGQEGIDEQFF
>-|-|TRBJ2-1|13|TRBV27
TGTGCCAGCAGTTTTCTAAAACGGGATGAGCAGTTCTTC
CASSFLKRDEQFF
>-|-|TRBJ2-7|14|TRBV6-5
TGTGCCAGCAGCTCCGGCTGGGGGGCCTACGAGCAGTACTTC
CASSSGWGAYEQYF
>-|-|TRBJ1-2|13|TRBV7-2
TGTGCCAGCAGCTTACGGGGGTTGGATGGCTACACCTTC
CASSLRGLDGYTF
>TRBD2|-|TRBJ2-5|16|TRBV5-1
TGCGCCAGCAGCTTAAATCTAGCGGGGGTACAAGAGACCCAGTACTTC
CASSLNLAGVQETQYF
>TRBD1|-|TRBJ1-6|13|TRBV6-5
TGTGCCAGCGGGACAGGGGATAATTCACCCCTCCACTTT
CASGTGDNSPLHF
>-|-|TRBJ1-4|16|TRBV7-6
TGTGCCAGCAGCCCCGAAGGAGGTGTGACTAATGAAAAACTGTTTTTT
CASSPEGGVTNEKLFF
>TRBD2|-|TRBJ2-2|16|TRBV6-2/TRBV6-3
TGTGCCAGCAGTTACTTAGGACTAGCAAACACCGGGGAGCTGTTTTTT
CASSYLGLANTGELFF
>-|-|TRBJ2-1|16|TRBV3-1/TRBV3-2
TGTGCCAGCAGCCGATGGACAGTTGGGTCCTACAATGAGCAGTTCTTC
CASSRWTVGSYNEQFF
>-|-|TRBJ2-5|15|TRBV11-1
TGTGCCAGCAGCGGCCAGGGCAGCGTCCAAGAGACCCAGTACTTC
CASSGQGSVQETQYF
>TRBD1|-|TRBJ2-5|14|TRBV7-3
TGTGCCAGCAGCCTGACAGGGGGCGAAAAGACCCAGTACTTC
CASSLTGGEKTQYF
>-|-|TRBJ2-3|18|TRBV27
TGTGCCAGCAGTTCGCACTCGCTTGGGGCAGGTCGGACAGATACGCAGTATTTT
CASSSHSLGAGRTDTQYF
>-|-|TRBJ1-5|15|TRBV2
TGTGCCAGCAGTGCACAGGGCCTTAGCAATCAGCCCCAGCATTTT
CASSAQGLSNQPQHF
>TRBD2|-|TRBJ2-3|18|TRBV7-3
TGTGCCAGCAGCTGGCGGACTAGCGGGACCTCTGGCACAGATACGCAGTATTTT
CASSWRTSGTSGTDTQYF
>-|-|TRBJ1-2|17|TRBV4-2
TGTGCCAGCAGCCAATCCAGTATCAGTCAAGCTAACTATGGCTACACCTTC
CASSQSSISQANYGYTF
>TRBD1|-|TRBJ1-2|14|TRBV7-9
TGTGCCAGCAGTTCCTCGGGACAGCCCTATGGCTACACCTTC
CASSSSGQPYGYTF
>-|-|TRBJ2-7|17|TRBV28
TGTGCCAGCAGTTCGCATTCTTCCGGGACTTCTTCCTACGAGCAGTACTTC
CASSSHSSGTSSYEQYF
>-|-|TRBJ1-4|15|TRBV18
TGTGCCAGCTCCCCTCAGGGTGGAACTGGGGAAAAACTGTTTTTT
CASSPQGGTGEKLFF
>TRBD2|-|TRBJ2-2|16|TRBV5-1
TGCGCCAGCAGCTTGGAGGGACTAGCGGTGACCGGGGAGCTGTTTTTT
CASSLEGLAVTGELFF
>TRBD1|-|TRBJ1-3|16|TRBV7-9
TGTGCCAGCAGCCGACGACAGGGGCCTCCGGGAAACACCATATATTTT
CASSRRQGPPGNTIYF
>TRBD2|-|TRBJ2-7|15|TRBV28
TGTGCCAGCAGTTTGGGCGGGGGGCGGTCCTACGAGCAGTACTTC
CASSLGGGRSYEQYF
>TRBD1|-|TRBJ2-1|16|TRBV7-2
TGTGCCAGCAGCGACTCCGGGACAGTCTCCTACAATGAGCAGTTCTTC
CASSDSGTVSYNEQFF
>-|-|TRBJ2-2|14|TRBV28
TGTGCCAGCAGGACCGGGACAAACTGGGGGGAGCTGTTTTTT
CASRTGTNWGELFF
>-|-|TRBJ2-2|14|TRBV7-9
TGTGCCAGCAGCGCGGGTGCGAACACCGGGGAGCTGTTTTTT
CASSAGANTGELFF
>TRBD2|once|TRBJ2-1|17|TRBV15
TGTGCCACCAGCAGAGATGGTAGCGGGAGGGTCTACAATGAGCAGTTCTTC
CATSRDGSGRVYNEQFF
>-|-|TRBJ1-1|15|TRBV28
TGTGCCAGCAGAGCACAGGGAATCGGGAACACTGAAGCTTTCTTT
CASRAQGIGNTEAFF
>-|-|TRBJ1-2|13|TRBV7-2
TGTGCCAGCAGCTCCCGACAGGAGGACAGCTACACCTTC
CASSSRQEDSYTF
>TRBD2|-|TRBJ2-7|15|TRBV6-5
TGTGCCAGCAGTTGGACTAGCGGGAGTAGCTACGAGCAGTACTTC
CASSWTSGSSYEQYF
>-|-|TRBJ1-1|13|TRBV6-5
TGTGCCAGCACCCCGGACAGGAACACTGAAGCTTTCTTT
CASTPDRNTEAFF
>TRBD2|-|TRBJ2-1|18|TRBV9
TGTGCCAGCAGCGTAGGTTGGAGCGGGAGGGCCCGCTACAATGAGCAGTTCTTC
CASSVGWSGRARYNEQFF
>-|-|TRBJ1-3|13|TRBV11-2
TGTGCCAGCCGGTGGGGGGCTGGAAACACCATATATTTT
CASRWGAGNTIYF
>TRBD1|-|TRBJ1-6|15|TRBV6-1
TGTGCCAGCAGGAGGACAGGGGGATATAATTCACCCCTCCACTTT
CASRRTGGYNSPLHF
>TRBD2|-|TRBJ2-5|13|TRBV30
TGTGCCTGGAGTGGACTAGCGGGTTGGGCCCAGTACTTC
CAWSGLAGWAQYF
>-|-|TRBJ1-4|15|TRBV9
TGTGCCAGCAGCGCCGGAGGGGGGGAGAATGAAAAACTGTTTTTT
CASSAGGGENEKLFF